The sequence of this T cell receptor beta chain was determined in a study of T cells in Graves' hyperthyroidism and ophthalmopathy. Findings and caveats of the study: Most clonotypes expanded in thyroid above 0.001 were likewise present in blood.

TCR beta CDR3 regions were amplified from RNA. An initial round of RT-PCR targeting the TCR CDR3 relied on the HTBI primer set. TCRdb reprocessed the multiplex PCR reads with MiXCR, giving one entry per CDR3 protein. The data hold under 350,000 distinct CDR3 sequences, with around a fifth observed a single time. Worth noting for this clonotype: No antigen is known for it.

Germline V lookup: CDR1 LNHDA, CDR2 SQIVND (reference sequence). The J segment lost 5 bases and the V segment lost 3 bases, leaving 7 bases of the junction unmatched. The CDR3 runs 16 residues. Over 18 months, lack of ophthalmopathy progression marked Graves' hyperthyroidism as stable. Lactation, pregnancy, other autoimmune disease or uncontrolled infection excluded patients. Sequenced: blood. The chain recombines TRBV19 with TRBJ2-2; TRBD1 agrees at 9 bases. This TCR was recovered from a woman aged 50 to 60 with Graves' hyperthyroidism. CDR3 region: CASSMFGQGITGELFF. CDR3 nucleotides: TGTGCCAGTAGTATGTTTGGACAGGGGATAACCGGGGAGCTGTTTTTT.